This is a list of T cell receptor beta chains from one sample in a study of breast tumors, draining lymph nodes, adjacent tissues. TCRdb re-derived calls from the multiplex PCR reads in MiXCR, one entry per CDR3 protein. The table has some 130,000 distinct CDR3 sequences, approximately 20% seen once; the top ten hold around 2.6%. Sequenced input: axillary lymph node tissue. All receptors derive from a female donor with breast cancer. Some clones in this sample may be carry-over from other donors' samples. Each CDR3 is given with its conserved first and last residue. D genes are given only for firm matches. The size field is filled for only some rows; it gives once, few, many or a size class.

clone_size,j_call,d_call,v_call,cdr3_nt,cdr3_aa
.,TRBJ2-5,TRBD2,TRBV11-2,TGTGCCAGCAGCCTGGGACTAGCGGCCCAAGAGACCCTGTACTTC,CASSLGLAAQETLYF
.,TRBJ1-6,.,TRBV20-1,TGCAGTGCTAACCGCGGACGGGGCGAAAATTCACCCCTCCACTTT,CSANRGRGENSPLHF
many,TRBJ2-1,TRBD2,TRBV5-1,TGCGCCAGCAGCTTGGGCACTAGCGGATTGATGTACAATGAGCAGTTCTTC,CASSLGTSGLMYNEQFF
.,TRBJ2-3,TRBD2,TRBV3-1,TGTGCCAGCAGCCAAGAGCTAGCGGGAGGGCGCACAGATATGCAGTATTTT,CASSQELAGGRTDMQYF
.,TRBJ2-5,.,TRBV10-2,TGCGCCAGCACGCGAGAGAGGGGCCAAGAGACCCAGTACTTC,CASTRERGQETQYF
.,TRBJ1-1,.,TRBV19,TGTGCCAGTAGTAAGTTGGGGTTGAACACTGAAGCTTTCTTT,CASSKLGLNTEAFF
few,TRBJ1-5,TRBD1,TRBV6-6,TGTGCCAGCAGTCCGACAGGGATAGGTAATCAGCCCCAGCATTTT,CASSPTGIGNQPQHF
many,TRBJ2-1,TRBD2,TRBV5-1,TGCGCCAGCAGCTCCGGGACTAGCGGGATAAGATACAATGAGCAGTTCTTC,CASSSGTSGIRYNEQFF
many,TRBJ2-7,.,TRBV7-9,TGTGCCAGCAGCTTATCTGTACACGAGCAGTACTTC,CASSLSVHEQYF
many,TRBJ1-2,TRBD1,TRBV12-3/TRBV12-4,TGTGCCAGCAGTTACTGGACAGGGCGCTCAAACTATGGCTACACCTTC,CASSYWTGRSNYGYTF
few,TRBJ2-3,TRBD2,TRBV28,TGTGCCAGCAGTTCTCCTAGCGGGAGGTCATCAAATACGCAGTATTTT,CASSSPSGRSSNTQYF
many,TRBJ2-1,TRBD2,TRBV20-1,TGCAGTGCTAAGATAGCGGGAGGGAGCTCCTACAATGAGCAGTTCTTC,CSAKIAGGSSYNEQFF
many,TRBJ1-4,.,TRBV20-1,TGCAGTGCTACTAAGGTCCCCACTAATGAAAAACTGTTTTTT,CSATKVPTNEKLFF
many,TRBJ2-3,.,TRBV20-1,TGCAGTGCTAGGAGCGGGTTAGATACGCAGTATTTT,CSARSGLDTQYF
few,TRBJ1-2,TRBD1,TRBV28,TGTGCCAGCTCCGGGACAGGGGCTGCCTTCAGCTATGGCTACACCTTC,CASSGTGAAFSYGYTF
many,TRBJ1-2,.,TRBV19,TGTGCCAGTCGGCGGGAATTTGGTTACTATGGCTACACCTTC,CASRREFGYYGYTF
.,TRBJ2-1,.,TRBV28,TGTGCCAGCACCCACCGGAGCTCCTACAATGAGCAGTTCTTC,CASTHRSSYNEQFF
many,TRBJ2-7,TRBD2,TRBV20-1,TGCAGTGCTAGAGCGGTTAGCGGGAGGGGCGAGCAGTACTTC,CSARAVSGRGEQYF
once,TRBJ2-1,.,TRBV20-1,TGCAGTGCTTCTGGGATGGCCGACAATGAGCAGTTCTTC,CSASGMADNEQFF
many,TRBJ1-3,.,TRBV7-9,TGTGCCAGCAGCTTAGGGCTAGAGCCCAGAAACACCATATATTTT,CASSLGLEPRNTIYF
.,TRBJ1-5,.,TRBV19,TGTGCCACCTTAGGGGGATCAGGTCAGCCCCAGCATTTT,CATLGGSGQPQHF
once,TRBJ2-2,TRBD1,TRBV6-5,TGTGCCAGCAAGCGGGGACAGGGTTACACCGGGGAGCTGTTTTTT,CASKRGQGYTGELFF
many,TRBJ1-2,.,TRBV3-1,TGTGCCAGCAGCCAAGAGGGGCGTACCTACACCTTC,CASSQEGRTYTF
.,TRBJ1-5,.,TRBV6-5,TGTGCCAGCAGTTACGGCGCGGGCAATCAGCCCCAGCATTTT,CASSYGAGNQPQHF
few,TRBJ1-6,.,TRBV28,TGTGCCAGCAGTTTTCGGGGGGGCGTTTCACCCCTCCACTTT,CASSFRGGVSPLHF
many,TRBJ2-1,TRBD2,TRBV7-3,TGTGCCAGCAGCTTAAGGGCTAGCGGGAGTGGGGGCAATGAGCAGTTCTTC,CASSLRASGSGGNEQFF
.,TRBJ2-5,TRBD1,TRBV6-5,TGTGCCAGCAGCCGCGGAACCCCACAGGGGGCACAAGTGGAGACCCAGTACTTC,CASSRGTPQGAQVETQYF
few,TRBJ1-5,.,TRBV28,TGTGCCAGCAGTTATCCGGGACCAAGCAATCAGCCCCAGCATTTT,CASSYPGPSNQPQHF
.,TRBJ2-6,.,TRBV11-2,TGTGCCAGCAGCTCATTCTCTGGGGCCAACGTCCTGACTTTC,CASSSFSGANVLTF
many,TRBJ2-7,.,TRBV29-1,TGCAGCGTCCGACGGCACTACGAGCAGTACTTC,CSVRRHYEQYF
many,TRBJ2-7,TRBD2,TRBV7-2,TGTGCCAGCAGCAAGAGTAGCGGGTCCTACGAGCAGTACTTC,CASSKSSGSYEQYF
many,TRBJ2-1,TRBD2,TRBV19,TGTGCCAGTAGTCAACGGACTAGCGGGACCTCCTACAATGAGCAGTTCTTC,CASSQRTSGTSYNEQFF
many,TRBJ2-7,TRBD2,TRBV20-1,TGCAGTGCTACTATAACTAGCGGGAGGGCCTACGAGCAGTACTTC,CSATITSGRAYEQYF
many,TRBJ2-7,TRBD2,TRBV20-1,TGCAGTGCTACGAAGGCTAGCGGGAGACAAGAGCAGTACTTC,CSATKASGRQEQYF
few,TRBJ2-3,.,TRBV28,TGTGCCAGCAGTTTCCAAGGCACAGATACGCAGTATTTT,CASSFQGTDTQYF
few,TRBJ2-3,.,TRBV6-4,TGTGCCAGCAGTGAGCGTCCCCCCCCCTTCACAGATACGCAGTATTTT,CASSERPPPFTDTQYF
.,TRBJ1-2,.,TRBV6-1,TGTGCCAGCAGTGAGTCCAGGGGCGGCGGCTACACCTTC,CASSESRGGGYTF
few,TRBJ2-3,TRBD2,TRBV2,TGTGCCAGCAGTGAAGCTGGCCCGGTAACGGAAGCGGGAGGGTTAGCAGATACGCAGTATTTT,CASSEAGPVTEAGGLADTQYF
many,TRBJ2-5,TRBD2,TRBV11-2,TGTGCCAGCAGCTTAGCGGCGGGAGGGCCGCAGACCCAGTACTTC,CASSLAAGGPQTQYF
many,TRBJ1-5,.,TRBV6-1,TGTGCCAGCACCCGAGAACGGGGTAGGAGCAATCAGCCCCAGCATTTT,CASTRERGRSNQPQHF
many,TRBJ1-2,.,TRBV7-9,TGTGCCAGCAGCTCCAGGGCGGGAGTAGGCTACACCTTC,CASSSRAGVGYTF
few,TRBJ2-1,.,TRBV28,TGTGCCAGCAGTTCCACCCGGGAGATCAATGAGCAGTTCTTC,CASSSTREINEQFF
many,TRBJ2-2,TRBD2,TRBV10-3,TGTGCCATCAGTGAGTCGAGGGCGGGAGTAGGCACCGGGGAGCTGTTTTTT,CAISESRAGVGTGELFF
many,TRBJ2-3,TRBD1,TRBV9,TGTGCCAGCAGCGTTAAACAGGGGTTGGAGACAGATACGCAGTATTTT,CASSVKQGLETDTQYF
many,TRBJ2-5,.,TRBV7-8,TGTGCCAGCAGCTTGTCTGGGGAGACCCAGTACTTC,CASSLSGETQYF
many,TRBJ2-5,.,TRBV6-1,TGTGCCAGCAGCTTTGCTAGTAGGGAGACCCAGTACTTC,CASSFASRETQYF
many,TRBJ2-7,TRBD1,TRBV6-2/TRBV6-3,TGTGCCAGCAAAGTCGACAGGGCGTTCGATCAGTACTTC,CASKVDRAFDQYF
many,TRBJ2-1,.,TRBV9,TGTGCCAGCAGCGTAGGGGACGAGCAGTTCTTC,CASSVGDEQFF
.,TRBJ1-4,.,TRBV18,TGTGCCAGCTCACTAGACCGGGCCGGGAATGAAAAACTGTTTTTT,CASSLDRAGNEKLFF
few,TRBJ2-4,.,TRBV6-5,TGTGCCAGCAGCTCGCGTACAGGAGCCAAAAACATTCAGTACTTC,CASSSRTGAKNIQYF
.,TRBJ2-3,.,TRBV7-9,TGTGCCAGCAGCTCAGAAGGGAGCAGGACAGATACGCAGTATTTT,CASSSEGSRTDTQYF
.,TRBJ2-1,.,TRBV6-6,TGTGCCTGCAGTTACTCGGCAGGGGTGAATGAGCAGTTCTTC,CACSYSAGVNEQFF
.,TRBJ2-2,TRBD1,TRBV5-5,TGTGCCAGCAGCCTACAGGGGGGCACCGGGGAGCCGTTTTTT,CASSLQGGTGEPFF
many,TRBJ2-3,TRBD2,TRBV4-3,TGCGCCAGCAGCCAAGAGTCTAGCGGGAGTTCAGATACGCAGTATTTT,CASSQESSGSSDTQYF
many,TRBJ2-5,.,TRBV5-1,TGCGCCAGCAGCTTGGAGGGGAGGCGGGAGACCCAGTACTTC,CASSLEGRRETQYF
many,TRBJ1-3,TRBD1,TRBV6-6,TGTGCCAGCAGTTACGGAGGGGGCGCCTCTGGAAACACCATATATTTT,CASSYGGGASGNTIYF
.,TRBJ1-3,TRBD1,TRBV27,TGTGCCAGCAGTCCGGGACAGGGCTTCTCTGGAAACACCATATATTTT,CASSPGQGFSGNTIYF